Following are 32 T cell receptor beta chains from one sample sequenced in a study of shared clonotypes between healthy human individuals. Profiled with immunoSEQ multiplex PCR; TCRdb holds only in-frame clones, not every one. The data show about a million clones, around 74% seen once. Sequencing input: memory CD4+ T cells sorted from blood. Sample subset: CD45RA-negative fraction. The receptor set was obtained from a man younger than 35 in good health.

This chain links TRBV7-3 with TRBJ1-2; 7 bases are a match to TRBD1. Germline assignment: CDR1 SGHTA and CDR2 FQGTGA. The CDR3 covers 12 residues. With 5 bases clipped from V and 6 bases from J, the junction kept 3 bases outside the gene matches. The CDR3 DNA is TGTGCCAGCAGCGAACAGGGGAATGGCTACACCTTC. Encoded protein: CASSEQGNGYTF.

The count of this clone is one. This chain uses TRBV7-2 with TRBJ2-6, with D perhaps matching TRBD2 (7 bases). The CDR3 runs 18 residues. Trimming left V 5 bases short and J 0 bases short, with 17 bases between. Germline values: CDR1 SGHTA, CDR2 FQGNSA. CDR3 loop: CASSPQAGAYSGANVLTF. CDR3 nucleotide sequence: TGTGCCAGCAGCCCCCAGGCGGGGGCCTACTCTGGGGCCAACGTCCTGACTTTC.

The genes are TRBV4-2 and TRBJ2-2; 8 bases are a match to TRBD2. J gave up 1 base and V 6 bases, and 4 bases lay outside the gene matches. Germline assignment: CDR1 LGHNA and CDR2 YNFKEQ. The CDR3 loop spans 15 amino acids. CDR3 sequence (DNA): TGTGCCAGCAGTGTGGCGGGGGGGAACACCGGGGAGCTGTTTTTT. As protein: CASSVAGGNTGELFF.

This chain joins TRBV18 and TRBJ2-7, with D perhaps matching TRBD1 or TRBD2 (5 bases each). CDR1 and CDR2 (germline): KGHSH, LQKENI. CDR3 length equals 16 residues. V was shortened by 5 bases and J by 1 base, with 18 bases between the two germline ends. The CDR3 bases are TGTGCCAGCTCAACACTGAGGGGTGGTGGTTCCTACGAGCAGTACTTC. Its translation: CASSTLRGGGSYEQYF.

The chain combines TRBV7-2 with TRBJ2-3; TRBD2 matches at 7 bases. Trimming at V came to 5 bases and at J to 2 bases, leaving 7 bases not matched to a gene. The germline V gene has CDR1 SGHTA and CDR2 FQGNSA. This CDR3 has 15 residues. The CDR3 DNA follows: TGTGCCAGCAGCCCTGGGGGAGGGCACACAGATACGCAGTATTTT. Translation: CASSPGGGHTDTQYF.

This clone showed up just once. V usage is TRBV5-1 and J usage is TRBJ2-1; D gene uncertain. V was clipped by 4 bases and J by 8 bases, with 13 bases between them. Germline V gene lookup returns CDR1 SGHRS and CDR2 YFSETQ. The CDR3 covers 13 residues. CDR3 region: CASSGRLGYEQFF. CDR3 DNA sequence: TGCGCCAGCAGCGGAAGATTAGGGTATGAGCAGTTCTTC. Full variable domain (rest looked up from reference TRBV5-1 and TRBJ2-1): KAGVTQTPRYLIKTRGQQVTLSCSPISGHRSVSWYQQTPGQGLQFLFEYFSETQRNKGNFPGRFSGRQFSNSRSEMNVSTLELGDSALYLCASSGRLGYEQFFGPGTRLTVL.

CDR3 protein: CSVRGQLGTGELFF. In DNA form, the CDR3 reads TGCAGCGTTCGGGGGCAGCTAGGGACCGGGGAGCTGTTTTTT. The chain employs TRBV29-1 and TRBJ2-2, with D perhaps being TRBD1 or TRBD2 (6 bases each). The germline CDR1 and CDR2 sequences are SQVTM and ANQGSEA. This CDR3 has 14 amino acids. The germline V and J ends were trimmed by 5 bases and 5 bases, with 15 bases remaining between them.

The chain links TRBV27 to TRBJ2-2; 9 bases are a match to TRBD1. The ends lost 6 bases at V and 7 bases at J; junction bases unmatched: 9. CDR1 MNHEY and CDR2 SMNVEV come from the germline V gene (reference sequence). CDR3 length: 15 amino acids. CDR3 nucleotides: TGTGCCAGCAGGCCCCCGACAGGGGGGAACGGGGAGCTGTTTTTT. It specifies CASRPPTGGNGELFF.

This chain uses TRBV11-2 with TRBJ2-1, with D tentatively TRBD2 (7 bases). The CDR3 length is 15 residues. Germline V gene sequence: CDR1 SGHAT, CDR2 FQNNGV. V lost 6 bases and J lost 7, with 19 bases in between. This chain's CDR3 is CASSTGRGPRNEQFF. DNA for the CDR3: TGTGCCAGCAGTACAGGGAGGGGACCGAGAAATGAGCAGTTCTTC. Full variable domain (rest looked up from reference TRBV11-2 and TRBJ2-1): EAGVAQSPRYKIIEKRQSVAFWCNPISGHATLYWYQQILGQGPKLLIQFQNNGVVDDSQLPKDRFSAERLKGVDSTLKIQPAKLEDSAVYLCASSTGRGPRNEQFFGPGTRLTVL.

Note on this clone: One end of the junction fails to match germline, which may point to a read error. J is TRBJ2-7 and V is TRBV7-2; possible D gene TRBD2, 5 bases. This CDR3 spans 13 amino acids. CDR1 is SGHTA, CDR2 FQGNSA, per germline. CDR3 coding DNA: TGTGCCAGCAGCACCAATACTATGGCTAGCCTCTCGTTC. Translating it yields CASSTNTMASLSF.

This clone appeared a few times. The V call is TRBV15, the J call TRBJ2-1; D may be TRBD1 (6 bases). This CDR3 has 12 amino acids. Trimming pared 5 bases from V and 9 bases from J, leaving 11 bases between. Germline V gives CDR1 LNHNV, CDR2 YYDKDF (reference sequence). The CDR3 sequence is CATSLQGSEQFF. The CDR3 nucleotides are TGTGCCACCAGCCTACAGGGCAGTGAGCAGTTCTTC.

The chain uses TRBV7-2 and TRBJ1-4; D remains unclear. Germline loops: CDR1 SGHTA, CDR2 FQGNSA. V lost 5 bases and J lost 5, with 6 bases in between. The CDR3 is 12 amino acids. The CDR3, as DNA: TGTGCCAGCAGCCAGGCGAATGAAAAACTGTTTTTT. This codes for CASSQANEKLFF.

On this clone: Possible read error: a much larger clone is one base away. Other DNA sequences of this sample code for an identical CDR3. The chain carries TRBV29-1 and TRBJ1-1; D ambiguous. Germline V lookup: CDR1 SQVTM, CDR2 ANQGSEA. V was cut by 4 bases and J by 1 base, with 7 bases left in between. The CDR3 is 12 amino acids. The CDR3 bases are TGCAGCGTTGCGCGGGGGAACACTGAAGCTTTCTTT. Translation gives CSVARGNTEAFF.

The V and J genes are TRBV2 and TRBJ2-3; TRBD2 aligns across 9 bases. Germline-derived CDR1 and CDR2 are SNHLY and FYNNEI. The CDR3 loop spans 16 amino acids. V gave up 6 bases and J gave up 5 bases; unmatched junction bases: 12. Here the CDR3 reads CASRLWSGGREDTQYF. DNA for the CDR3: TGTGCCAGCAGACTCTGGAGCGGGGGGCGGGAAGATACGCAGTATTTT.

This chain links TRBV2 with TRBJ1-5; the match to TRBD1 covers 8 bases. Germline values: CDR1 SNHLY, CDR2 FYNNEI. The CDR3 totals 16 residues. V gave up 7 bases and J gave up 0 bases; unmatched junction bases: 8. The CDR3 protein is CASKTGAGYSNQPQHF. DNA of the CDR3: TGTGCCAGCAAGACAGGGGCGGGATATAGCAATCAGCCCCAGCATTTT.

V usage is TRBV6-6 and J usage is TRBJ1-6; D remains ambiguous. Trimming took 0 bases from V and 6 from J, leaving 9 bases between them. The germline V gene encodes CDR1 MNHNY and CDR2 SVGAGI (reference sequence). This CDR3 spans 15 amino acids. CDR3 residues: CASSYSRETNSPLHF. CDR3 nucleotide sequence: TGTGCCAGCAGTTACTCGAGGGAAACTAATTCACCCCTCCACTTT.

The chain has TRBV5-1 and TRBJ2-1; perhaps D is TRBD1 or TRBD2 (5 bases each). The CDR3 has 13 residues. Germline-derived CDR1 and CDR2 are SGHRS and YFSETQ. V was clipped by 4 bases and J by 5 bases, with 10 bases between them. The CDR3 sequence: CASSRGTHNEQFF. Here the CDR3 DNA reads TGCGCCAGCAGCCGTGGGACCCACAATGAGCAGTTCTTC. Supplemented by reference TRBV5-1 and TRBJ2-1, the full variable domain reads KAGVTQTPRYLIKTRGQQVTLSCSPISGHRSVSWYQQTPGQGLQFLFEYFSETQRNKGNFPGRFSGRQFSNSRSEMNVSTLELGDSALYLCASSRGTHNEQFFGPGTRLTVL.

Concerning this clone itself: The junction shows a germline mismatch at one end, possibly a read error. The gene calls are TRBV11-2 and TRBJ2-7, with D possibly being TRBD2 (5 bases). CDR3 length: 12 amino acids. Germline CDR1 reads SGHAT; CDR2 reads FQNNGV. CDR3 DNA sequence: TGTGCCAGCAGCTTAGGGGTTACGGGGAGCTTTTTC. This gives the protein CASSLGVTGSFF.

The chain has TRBV9 and TRBJ1-3, with D possibly being TRBD1 (5 bases). The CDR3 contains 16 residues. The germline V gene has CDR1 SGDLS and CDR2 YYNGEE. The germline V and J ends were trimmed by 1 base and 2 bases, with 13 bases remaining between them. CDR3 sequence: CASSVRQGGTGNTIYF. CDR3 sequence (DNA): TGTGCCAGCAGCGTACGGCAGGGAGGCACTGGAAACACCATATATTTT. The full variable domain, with the rest looked up from reference TRBV9 and TRBJ1-3, is DSGVTQTPKHLITATGQRVTLRCSPRSGDLSVYWYQQSLDQGLQFLIQYYNGEERAKGNILERFSAQQFPDLHSELNLSSLELGDSALYFCASSVRQGGTGNTIYFGEGSWLTVV.

This chain links TRBV7-9 with TRBJ2-5; TRBD2 matches at 13 bases. Germline assignment: CDR1 SEHNR and CDR2 FQNEAQ (reference sequence). The CDR3 is 16 amino acids. The V segment lost 0 bases and the J segment 5 bases; nucleotides outside the gene matches: 3. The CDR3 sequence: CASSLAGLAGPETQYF. For the CDR3, the DNA is TGTGCCAGCAGCTTAGCGGGACTAGCGGGACCGGAGACCCAGTACTTC.

This rearrangement joins TRBV9 to TRBJ1-6; D gene unclear. V was trimmed by 3 bases and J by 10 bases, leaving 17 bases between them. The germline V gene has CDR1 SGDLS and CDR2 YYNGEE. The CDR3 runs to 15 residues. CDR3 amino acids: CASSADSGKESPLHF. CDR3 in DNA: TGTGCCAGCAGCGCCGACTCGGGGAAGGAATCACCCCTCCACTTT.

The V and J genes are TRBV5-1 and TRBJ2-2, with 9 bases matching TRBD2. CDR3 size: 16 residues. Germline V gives CDR1 SGHRS, CDR2 YFSETQ. V trimming: 1 base; J trimming: 4 bases; junction bases outside the gene matches: 5. DNA of the CDR3: TGCGCCAGCAGCTTGAAGGCGGGAGGGCCCACCGGGGAGCTGTTTTTT. This gives the protein CASSLKAGGPTGELFF.

In this sample, this clone turned up many times. J is TRBJ2-7 and V is TRBV20-1; D unclear. The CDR3 has 11 amino acids. The V and J ends lost 7 bases and 3 bases respectively, with 10 bases between them. Germline V CDR1 and CDR2: DFQATT, SNEGSKA (reference sequence). This CDR3 reads CSVGSDYEQYF. The CDR3 bases are TGCAGTGTCGGGTCCGACTACGAGCAGTACTTC.

The chain links TRBV21-1 to TRBJ1-6; TRBD1, the D gene given by the table, was not confirmed from the DNA. TRBV21-1 counts as a pseudogene. The CDR3 totals 15 residues. The CDR3 DNA follows: TGTGCCAGCAGAAAAACCAGTACAGTACGCTCACCCCTCCACTTT. Its protein product is CASRKTSTVRSPLHF.

On this clone: Other DNA sequences in the same sample also yield this CDR3. The chain links TRBV29-1 to TRBJ1-3; D is uncertain. In germline, CDR1 is SQVTM, CDR2 ANQGSEA. Trimming cost V 2 bases and J 1 base, with 0 bases left between them. This CDR3 has 11 residues. CDR3 loop: CSVESGNTIYF. The CDR3 region has the DNA TGCAGCGTTGAATCTGGAAACACCATATATTTT.

The chain is built from TRBV6-6 and TRBJ2-7, with 7 bases lining up with TRBD1. The CDR3 sequence is 11 residues long. Unmatched junction bases numbered 4, after V lost 10 bases and J lost 4 bases. Germline CDR1 and CDR2: MNHNY and SVGAGI (reference sequence). As DNA, the CDR3 is TGTGCCATCCGACAGGGATACGAGCAGTACTTC. Protein: CAIRQGYEQYF.

This clone was seen a few times. The genes are TRBV7-2 and TRBJ1-1; tentatively, D is TRBD1 (5 bases). This CDR3 has 11 amino acids. Deletions cut 5 bases from V and 8 bases from J, with 9 bases between. Germline V lookup: CDR1 SGHTA, CDR2 FQGNSA. The CDR3 reads CASSVGGEAFF. Written as DNA, the CDR3 is TGTGCCAGCAGCGTTGGGGGGGAAGCTTTCTTT.

In its sample, this clone was seen a few times. The gene calls are TRBV7-9 and TRBJ1-2; 8 nucleotides line up with TRBD1. This CDR3 is built from 17 residues. Germline V gives CDR1 SEHNR, CDR2 FQNEAQ (reference sequence). V shed 3 bases and J 4 bases; nucleotides not matched to a gene: 13. Here the CDR3 reads CASSLISGGGHFYGYTF. The CDR3 DNA follows: TGTGCCAGCAGCTTGATCTCAGGGGGCGGCCACTTCTATGGCTACACCTTC.

This rearrangement joins TRBV6-4 to TRBJ2-3; the D gene is possibly TRBD1 (6 bases). The V and J ends lost 2 bases and 4 bases respectively, with 13 bases between them. The CDR3 length is 15 residues. Germline assignment: CDR1 MRHNA and CDR2 SNTAGT. The CDR3 DNA reads as TGTGCCAGCAGTGACCAGGGGCGCCTATCAGATACGCAGTATTTT. It specifies CASSDQGRLSDTQYF.

The gene calls are TRBV27 and TRBJ2-7, with 7 bases aligning to TRBD2. Germline V gives CDR1 MNHEY, CDR2 SMNVEV (reference sequence). The CDR3 is 16 amino acids. The junction had 8 bases not matched to a gene; V was cut back by 3 bases and J by 0 bases. CDR3 nucleotides: TGTGCCAGCAGTTTTAGGCTAGCGGACACCTCCTACGAGCAGTACTTC. Amino acids: CASSFRLADTSYEQYF.

V is TRBV7-2 and J is TRBJ2-5; D is possibly TRBD1 (6 bases). V lost 1 base, J lost 5 bases, and 14 bases lay in between. CDR3 length: 15 amino acids. The germline gives CDR1 SGHTA, CDR2 FQGNSA. Written as DNA, the CDR3 is TGTGCCAGCAGCTTAGTTTGGCAGGGGAGCGAGACCCAGTACTTC. This translates into CASSLVWQGSETQYF.

V gene TRBV2 combines with J gene TRBJ1-4; tentative D call: TRBD1 (5 bases). Deletions cut 6 bases from V and 4 bases from J, with 9 bases between. The CDR3 has 13 residues. The germline CDR1 and CDR2 sequences are SNHLY and FYNNEI. As DNA, the CDR3 is TGTGCCAGCAGCCCCCAGGGTAATGAAAAACTGTTTTTT. Its protein product is CASSPQGNEKLFF. Together with reference TRBV2 and TRBJ1-4, the CDR3 gives the full variable domain: EPEVTQTPSHQVTQMGQEVILRCVPISNHLYFYWYRQILGQKVEFLVSFYNNEISEKSEIFDDQFSVERPDGSNFTLKIRSTKLEDSAMYFCASSPQGNEKLFFGSGTQLSVL.